The T cell receptor (beta chain) described here comes from a study of CD8 T cells in ankylosing spondylitis. General study results and limits: Disease-linked clones displayed a CD8+ phenotype and appeared relatively rarely in peripheral blood. Seemingly characteristic of ankylosing spondylitis blood was a TCR beta motif consisting of about 8 highly homologous variants. Certain motif variants had earlier appeared in reactive arthritis synovial fluid and blood. The study looked at matched synovial fluid samples from ankylosing spondylitis patients. Disease-linked clones were reported to be significantly enriched there.

With molecular barcodes, quantitative 5'-RACE was used to make the TCR beta libraries. Each CDR3 protein is one row after TCRdb ran MiXCR on the 5' RACE reads. Found here are fewer than 650,000 distinct CDR3 sequences, about 13% of them singletons; the top ten hold around 7%. The CDR3 extends over 12 amino acids. CDR1 and CDR2 (germline): SNHLY, FYNNEI. Between the trimmed V and J ends, which lost 6 bases and 11 bases, there was a span of 14 bases. Turning to this clonotype: Its antigen remains unknown.

The material sequenced was blood, either unsorted or a sorted T cell fraction (not recorded which). This receptor was obtained from a male donor with ankylosing spondylitis. The chain combines TRBV2 with TRBJ2-1; weak D call: TRBD2 (6 bases). The CDR3 region is CASRDYQGKQFF. The DNA for the CDR3 is TGTGCCAGCAGGGACTACCAGGGAAAGCAGTTCTTC.